These T cell receptor beta chains were read from a single sample in a study of T-cell reconstitution after alpha-beta-depleted transplantation in children. TCRdb reanalysed the PCR reads using MiXCR and keeps one entry per CDR3 protein. Of about 110,000 distinct CDR3 sequences detected, roughly 6.1% appear once; the ten largest clones hold roughly 25%. Sequencing was performed on PBMCs, mostly from graft donor cells, taken 360 days after TCRalphabeta/CD19-depleted stem cell transplant. These receptors were collected from a male patient aged 2-9 years who had a stem cell transplant for acute lymphoblastic leukemia, so the T cells may come from the graft donor. CDR3s include the opening cysteine and the closing phenylalanine or tryptophan.

V	J	length	CDR3
TRBV5-1	TRBJ2-1	16	CASSSLAGGSYNEQFF
TRBV15	TRBJ1-5	14	CATRPGQGAQPQHF
TRBV7-8	TRBJ1-2	16	CASSTKQGGGIYGYTF
TRBV6-5	TRBJ2-5	17	CASSSWGASSPQETQYF
TRBV10-3	TRBJ2-6	17	CAIRGTGERSGANVLTF
TRBV2	TRBJ1-2	12	CASRGGVYGYTF
TRBV7-6	TRBJ2-5	12	CASSPIEETQYF
TRBV20-1	TRBJ2-1	14	CSARDRIVSYEQFF
TRBV4-3	TRBJ2-7	18	CASSQRPPTGETAYEQYF
TRBV4-1	TRBJ2-5	15	CASSQEGGRRETQYF
TRBV7-8	TRBJ2-3	13	CASSLAPGDTQYF
TRBV28	TRBJ2-7	13	CASSLVAGSEQYF
TRBV13	TRBJ2-3	15	CASSLVQGPTDTQYF
TRBV6-5	TRBJ2-3	15	CASSYTSGERGTQYF